This T cell receptor (beta chain) was identified during a study of cytomegalovirus exposure and HLA in healthy donors. This clone was recorded a few times. Its matching antigen is unknown. Study-level results: Earlier analysis yielded a pattern in which most TCR beta V segments were productive about 90% or about 30% of the time. HLA-A and HLA-B allele assignments for most subjects were reportedly predicted accurately using TCR beta sequences.

The V gene's germline CDR1 is MNHNY and CDR2 SVGAGI (reference sequence). The CDR3 is made up of 14 amino acids. Trimming cost V 2 bases and J 3 bases, with 7 bases left between them. PCR amplification relied on 60 Vbeta primers (plus 13 Jbeta primers). Data came from immunoSEQ multiplex PCR; TCRdb stores just in-frame clones and leaves some out. The data hold about 170,000 clones, with about four fifths observed a single time. The J gene is TRBJ1-4, the V gene TRBV6-6; D may be TRBD1 (5 bases). The specimen was PBMCs. The sequence was obtained from a woman younger than 30 in good health and CMV-seronegative. The CDR3 spells CASSYGGSNEKLFF. The CDR3 DNA reads as TGTGCCAGCAGTTACGGGGGGTCTAATGAAAAACTGTTTTTT.